This TCR beta chain was recovered during a study of T cell clones after liver transplantation. The overall study: As an antigen-independent comparator, third-party-reactive TCRbeta sequences came from pre-transplant mixed lymphocyte reactions. Three of the eight recipients were HCV-positive; the rest had non-autoimmune, non-viral transplant indications. Until 12-24 months post-transplant, subjects got standard immunosuppression and no induction.

TCRdb keeps only in-frame clones here, not all; method: immunoSEQ multiplex PCR. The sample carries around 76,000 clones, roughly 80% recorded once. The J segment lost 7 bases and the V segment lost 4 bases, leaving 13 bases of the junction unmatched. Germline CDR1 reads LNHDA; CDR2 reads SQIVND (reference sequence). CDR3 length: 16 amino acids. The sample here was CD4+ T cells from blood, taken 12 months after liver transplant. The TCR sequence derives from a human patient who received a liver transplant. Some T cells may have originated in the graft donor. This chain uses TRBV19 with TRBJ2-1; TRBD1 matches 7 bases. The CDR3 nucleotides are TGTGCCAGTAGTAACCACAGGGGCAGGGTGGGAAATGAGCAGTTCTTC. Protein: CASSNHRGRVGNEQFF. Together with reference TRBV19 and TRBJ2-1, the CDR3 gives the full variable domain: DGGITQSPKYLFRKEGQNVTLSCEQNLNHDAMYWYRQDPGQGLRLIYYSQIVNDFQKGDIAEGYSVSREKKESFPLTVTSAQKNPTAFYLCASSNHRGRVGNEQFFGPGTRLTVL.